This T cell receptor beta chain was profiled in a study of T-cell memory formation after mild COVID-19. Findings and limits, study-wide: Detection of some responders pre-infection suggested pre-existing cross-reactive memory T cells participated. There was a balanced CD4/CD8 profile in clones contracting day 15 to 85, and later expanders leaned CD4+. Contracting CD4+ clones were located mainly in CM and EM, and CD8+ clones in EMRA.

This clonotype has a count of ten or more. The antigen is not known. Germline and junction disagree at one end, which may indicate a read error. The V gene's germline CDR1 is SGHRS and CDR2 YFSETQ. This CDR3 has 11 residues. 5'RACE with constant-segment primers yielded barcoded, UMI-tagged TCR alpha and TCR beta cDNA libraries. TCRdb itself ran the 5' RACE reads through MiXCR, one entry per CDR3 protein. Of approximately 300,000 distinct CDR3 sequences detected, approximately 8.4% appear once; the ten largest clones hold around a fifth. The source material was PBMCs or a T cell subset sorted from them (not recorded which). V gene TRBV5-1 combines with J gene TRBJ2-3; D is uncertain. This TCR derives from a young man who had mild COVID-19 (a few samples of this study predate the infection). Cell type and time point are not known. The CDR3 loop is CASSLVDTQYF. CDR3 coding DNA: TGTGCCAGCAGCTTGGTAGATACGCAGTATTTT.